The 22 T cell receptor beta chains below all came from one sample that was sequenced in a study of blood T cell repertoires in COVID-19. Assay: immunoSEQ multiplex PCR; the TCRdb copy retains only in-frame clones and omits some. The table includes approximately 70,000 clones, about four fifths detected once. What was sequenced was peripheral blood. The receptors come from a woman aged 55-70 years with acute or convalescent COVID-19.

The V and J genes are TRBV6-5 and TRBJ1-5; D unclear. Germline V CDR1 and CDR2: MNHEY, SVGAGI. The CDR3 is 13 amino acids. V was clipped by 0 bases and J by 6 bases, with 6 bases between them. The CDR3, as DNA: TGTGCCAGCAGTTACTCGAACTCTCAGCCCCAGCATTTT. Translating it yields CASSYSNSQPQHF.

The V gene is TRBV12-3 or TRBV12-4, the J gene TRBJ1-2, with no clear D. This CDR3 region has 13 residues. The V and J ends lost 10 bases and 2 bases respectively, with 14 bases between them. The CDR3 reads CATLKTPNYGYTF. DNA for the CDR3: TGTGCCACTCTAAAAACCCCAAACTATGGCTACACCTTC.

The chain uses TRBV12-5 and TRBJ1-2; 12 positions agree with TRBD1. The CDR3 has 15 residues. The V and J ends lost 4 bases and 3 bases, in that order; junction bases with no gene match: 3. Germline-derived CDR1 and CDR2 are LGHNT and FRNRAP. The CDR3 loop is CASGWGQGAHYGYTF. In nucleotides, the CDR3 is TGTGCTAGTGGTTGGGGACAGGGGGCACACTATGGCTACACCTTC.

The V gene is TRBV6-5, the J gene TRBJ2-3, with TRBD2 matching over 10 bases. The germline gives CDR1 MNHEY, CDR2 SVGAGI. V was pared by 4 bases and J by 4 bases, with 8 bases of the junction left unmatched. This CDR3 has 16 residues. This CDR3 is CASSWLAGDSPDTQYF. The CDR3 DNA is TGTGCCAGCAGTTGGCTAGCGGGGGACTCTCCAGATACGCAGTATTTT.

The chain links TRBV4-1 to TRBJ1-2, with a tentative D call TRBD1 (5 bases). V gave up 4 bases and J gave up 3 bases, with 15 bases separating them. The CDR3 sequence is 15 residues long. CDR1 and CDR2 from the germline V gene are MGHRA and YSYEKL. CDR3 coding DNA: TGCGCCAGCAGCCCCGTGGACAAGGGCGACTATGGCTACACCTTC. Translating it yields CASSPVDKGDYGYTF.

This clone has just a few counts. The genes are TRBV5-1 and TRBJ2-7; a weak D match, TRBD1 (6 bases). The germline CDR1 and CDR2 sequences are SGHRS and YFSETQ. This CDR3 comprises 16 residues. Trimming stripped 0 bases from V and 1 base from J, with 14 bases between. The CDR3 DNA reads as TGCGCCAGCAGCTTGGGGCAATACGGACAGTCCTACGAGCAGTACTTC. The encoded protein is CASSLGQYGQSYEQYF.

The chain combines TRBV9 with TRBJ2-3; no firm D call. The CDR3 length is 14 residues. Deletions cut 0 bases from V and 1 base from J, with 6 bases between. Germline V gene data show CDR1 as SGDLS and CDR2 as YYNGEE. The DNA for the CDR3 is TGTGCCAGCAGCGTAGTCCCAGGCACAGATACGCAGTATTTT. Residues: CASSVVPGTDTQYF.

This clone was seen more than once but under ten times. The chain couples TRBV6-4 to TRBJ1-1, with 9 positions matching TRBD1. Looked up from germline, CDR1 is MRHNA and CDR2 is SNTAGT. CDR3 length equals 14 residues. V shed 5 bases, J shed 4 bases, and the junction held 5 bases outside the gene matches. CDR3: CASSRDRGTTEAFF. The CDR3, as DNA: TGTGCCAGCAGTCGTGACAGGGGGACCACTGAAGCTTTCTTT.

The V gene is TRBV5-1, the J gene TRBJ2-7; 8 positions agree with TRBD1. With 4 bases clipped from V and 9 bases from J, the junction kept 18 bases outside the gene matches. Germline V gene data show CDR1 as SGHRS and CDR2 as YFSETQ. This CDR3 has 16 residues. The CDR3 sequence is CASSAYPGTGFFGQYF. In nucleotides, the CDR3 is TGCGCCAGCAGCGCCTATCCCGGGACAGGATTCTTCGGGCAGTACTTC.

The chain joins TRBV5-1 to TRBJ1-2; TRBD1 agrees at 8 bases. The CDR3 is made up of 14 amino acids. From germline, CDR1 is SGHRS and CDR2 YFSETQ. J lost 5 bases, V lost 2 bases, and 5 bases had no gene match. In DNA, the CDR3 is TGCGCCAGCAGCTTCTTAGACAGGGGATATGGCTACACCTTC. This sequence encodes CASSFLDRGYGYTF.

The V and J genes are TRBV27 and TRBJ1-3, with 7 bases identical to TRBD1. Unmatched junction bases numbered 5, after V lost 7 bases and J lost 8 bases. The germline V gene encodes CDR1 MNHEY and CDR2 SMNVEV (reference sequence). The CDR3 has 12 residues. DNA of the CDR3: TGTGCCAGCATCGACAGGGACTACACCATATATTTT. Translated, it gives CASIDRDYTIYF.

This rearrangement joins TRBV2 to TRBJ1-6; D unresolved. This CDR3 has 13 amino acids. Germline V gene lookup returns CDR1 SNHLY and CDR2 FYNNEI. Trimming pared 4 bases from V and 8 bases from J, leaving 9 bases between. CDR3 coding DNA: TGTGCCAGCAGTGTGGCAGGCGATTCACCCCTCCACTTT. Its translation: CASSVAGDSPLHF.

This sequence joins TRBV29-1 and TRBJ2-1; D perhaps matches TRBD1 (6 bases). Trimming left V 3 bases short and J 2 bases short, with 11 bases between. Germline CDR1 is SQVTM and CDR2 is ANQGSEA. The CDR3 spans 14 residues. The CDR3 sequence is CSVDRQGTYNEQFF. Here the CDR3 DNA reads TGCAGCGTTGACCGCCAGGGGACCTACAATGAGCAGTTCTTC.

The CDR3, as DNA: TGTGCCAGCTCCTCAACAGGGATTTCCTACGAGCAGTACTTC. Protein product: CASSSTGISYEQYF. The chain has TRBV7-9 and TRBJ2-7; D is possibly TRBD1 (6 bases). Germline CDR1 SEHNR, CDR2 FQNEAQ (reference sequence). Trimming took off 8 bases at V and 1 base at J, with 15 bases between the two ends. This CDR3 is 14 amino acids long.

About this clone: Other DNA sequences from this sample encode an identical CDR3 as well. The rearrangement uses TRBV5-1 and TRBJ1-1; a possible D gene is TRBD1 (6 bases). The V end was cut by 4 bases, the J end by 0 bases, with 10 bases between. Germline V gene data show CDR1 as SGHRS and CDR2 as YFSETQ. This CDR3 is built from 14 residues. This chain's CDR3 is CASSPDSLNTEAFF. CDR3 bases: TGCGCCAGCAGCCCGGACAGTCTGAACACTGAAGCTTTCTTT.

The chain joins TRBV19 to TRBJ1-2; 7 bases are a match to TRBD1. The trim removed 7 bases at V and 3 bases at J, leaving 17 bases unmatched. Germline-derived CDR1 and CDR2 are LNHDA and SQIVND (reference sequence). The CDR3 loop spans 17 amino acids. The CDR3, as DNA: TGTGCCAGTACCCCTGTGGGCAGGGGGAGGCTTGACTATGGCTACACCTTC. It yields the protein CASTPVGRGRLDYGYTF.

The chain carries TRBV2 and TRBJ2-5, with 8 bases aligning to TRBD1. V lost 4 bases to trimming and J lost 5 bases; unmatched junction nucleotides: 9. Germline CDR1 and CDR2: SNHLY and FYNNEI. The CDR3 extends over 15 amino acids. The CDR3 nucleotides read TGTGCCAGCAGTGCGTACACAGGGGGTGGGGAGACCCAGTACTTC. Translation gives CASSAYTGGGETQYF.

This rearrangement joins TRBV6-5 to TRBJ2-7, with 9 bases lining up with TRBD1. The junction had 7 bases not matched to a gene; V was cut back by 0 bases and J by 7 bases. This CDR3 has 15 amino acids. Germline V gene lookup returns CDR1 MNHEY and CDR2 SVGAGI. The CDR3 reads CASSYSAGQGFEQYF. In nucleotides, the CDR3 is TGTGCCAGCAGTTACTCTGCGGGACAGGGATTTGAGCAGTACTTC.

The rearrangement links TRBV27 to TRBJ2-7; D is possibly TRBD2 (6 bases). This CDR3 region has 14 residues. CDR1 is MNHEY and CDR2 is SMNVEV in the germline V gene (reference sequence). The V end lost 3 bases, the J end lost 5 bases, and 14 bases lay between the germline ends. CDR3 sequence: CASSFIIGTDEQYF. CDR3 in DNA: TGTGCCAGCAGTTTTATAATAGGGACTGACGAGCAGTACTTC.

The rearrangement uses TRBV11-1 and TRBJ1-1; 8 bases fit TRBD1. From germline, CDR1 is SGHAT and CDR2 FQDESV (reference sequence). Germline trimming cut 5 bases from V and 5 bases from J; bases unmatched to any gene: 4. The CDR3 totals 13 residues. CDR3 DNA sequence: TGTGCCAGCAGCGAACAGGGGGGGACTGAAGCTTTCTTT. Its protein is CASSEQGGTEAFF.

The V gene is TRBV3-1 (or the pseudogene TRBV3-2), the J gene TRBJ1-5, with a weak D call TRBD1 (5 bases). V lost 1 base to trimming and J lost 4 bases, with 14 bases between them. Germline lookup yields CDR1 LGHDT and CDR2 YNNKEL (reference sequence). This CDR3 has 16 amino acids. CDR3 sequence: CASSQGGTLGNQPQHF. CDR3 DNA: TGTGCCAGCAGCCAAGGCGGGACTCTGGGGAATCAGCCCCAGCATTTT.

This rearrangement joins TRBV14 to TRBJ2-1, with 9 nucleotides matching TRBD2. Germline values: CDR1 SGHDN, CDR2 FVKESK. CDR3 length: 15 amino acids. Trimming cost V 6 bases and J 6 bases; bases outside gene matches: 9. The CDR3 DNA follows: TGTGCCAGCAGTATTGCGGGAGGGGCCCTCAATGAGCAGTTCTTC. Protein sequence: CASSIAGGALNEQFF.